This T cell receptor (beta chain) was sequenced in a study of immune evolution from preneoplasia to lung adenocarcinoma. Each case's diagnosis was confirmed by two pathologists on H&E. After pathologic assessment, macro-dissection selected premalignant or tumor cells for extraction. Generated by immunoSEQ multiplex PCR, the TCRdb table keeps only in-frame clones and is missing some. In the table there are approximately 15,000 clones, over 75% of which are singletons. The ends were cut back, 6 bases at V and 0 bases at J, with 9 bases in the middle. There are 15 residues in the CDR3. Germline-derived CDR1 and CDR2 are LNHDA and SQIVND (reference sequence).

This sequence originates from a donor aged 70 or over with lung adenocarcinoma. The V call is TRBV19, the J call TRBJ2-6; D is undetermined. Material: FFPE lung adenocarcinoma in situ tissue. The CDR3 region is CASSVMNSGANVLTF. Here the CDR3 DNA reads TGTGCCAGTAGCGTTATGAACTCTGGGGCCAACGTCCTGACTTTC. The whole variable domain, filled in from reference TRBV19 and TRBJ2-6, reads DGGITQSPKYLFRKEGQNVTLSCEQNLNHDAMYWYRQDPGQGLRLIYYSQIVNDFQKGDIAEGYSVSREKKESFPLTVTSAQKNPTAFYLCASSVMNSGANVLTFGAGSRLTVL.